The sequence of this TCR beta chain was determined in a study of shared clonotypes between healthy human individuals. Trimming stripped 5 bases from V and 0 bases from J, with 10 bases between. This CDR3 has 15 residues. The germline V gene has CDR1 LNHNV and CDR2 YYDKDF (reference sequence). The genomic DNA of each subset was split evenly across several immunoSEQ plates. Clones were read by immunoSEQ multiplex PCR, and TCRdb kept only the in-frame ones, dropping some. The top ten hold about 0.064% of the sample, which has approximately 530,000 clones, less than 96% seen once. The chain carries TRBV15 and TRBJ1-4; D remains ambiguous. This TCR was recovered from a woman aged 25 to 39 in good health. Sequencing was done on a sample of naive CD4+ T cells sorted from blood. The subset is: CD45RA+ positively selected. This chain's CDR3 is CATSGIHTTNEKLFF. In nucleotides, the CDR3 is TGTGCCACCAGCGGGATACACACAACTAATGAAAAACTGTTTTTT.